This entry lists 20 T cell receptor beta chains sequenced from one sample in a study of T cells in Graves' hyperthyroidism and ophthalmopathy. Amplified regions were TCR beta CDR3 sequences from RNA transcripts. The HTBI primer set served for first-round RT-PCR of the TCR CDR3. Via MiXCR, TCRdb re-called the multiplex PCR reads, giving one row per CDR3 protein. This table has 500,000 to 650,000 distinct CDR3 sequences, over 15% appearing once. Input material: blood. Receptors originate from a young woman with Graves' ophthalmopathy.

This chain uses TRBV2 with TRBJ1-5, with 10 bases matching TRBD1. The CDR3 is 14 residues long. V lost 4 bases, J lost 8 bases, and 5 bases stayed unmatched. The germline V gene has CDR1 SNHLY and CDR2 FYNNEI. The CDR3 is CASSVGDRGKPQHF. CDR3 nucleotides: TGTGCCAGCAGTGTGGGGGACAGGGGCAAGCCCCAGCATTTT. The full variable domain, with the rest looked up from reference TRBV2 and TRBJ1-5, is EPEVTQTPSHQVTQMGQEVILRCVPISNHLYFYWYRQILGQKVEFLVSFYNNEISEKSEIFDDQFSVERPDGSNFTLKIRSTKLEDSAMYFCASSVGDRGKPQHFGDGTRLSIL.

This clonotype appeared many times. This chain joins TRBV6-5 and TRBJ1-6; 9 bases are shared with TRBD1. The CDR3 loop spans 14 amino acids. The germline V gene encodes CDR1 MNHEY and CDR2 SVGAGI. After removal of 4 bases from V and 10 bases from J, the junction contained 5 bases not matched to a gene. The CDR3 nucleotides read TGTGCCAGCAGTTTACAGGGGGCCAAATCACCCCTCCACTTT. Translated, it gives CASSLQGAKSPLHF.

This chain connects TRBV6-1 to TRBJ2-1; D gene ambiguous. V was clipped by 8 bases and J by 4 bases, with 6 bases between them. The CDR3 length is 11 residues. Per germline, CDR1 MNHNS and CDR2 SASEGT. The CDR3 bases are TGTGCCAGCGCGCCATACAATGAGCAGTTCTTC. It translates to CASAPYNEQFF.

This clonotype was observed many times. The chain links TRBV7-2 to TRBJ2-1, with D unclear. Trimming removed 4 bases from V and 6 bases from J, with 19 bases in between. CDR1 and CDR2 (germline): SGHTA, FQGNSA. This CDR3 spans 16 amino acids. The CDR3 sequence: CASSSNAPGASNEQFF. In nucleotides, the CDR3 is TGTGCCAGCAGCTCTAACGCCCCGGGTGCCTCCAATGAGCAGTTCTTC.

This clonotype has ten or more counts. The chain combines TRBV13 with TRBJ1-4; possible D gene TRBD1, 6 bases. CDR1 and CDR2 from the germline V gene are PRHDT and FYEKMQ (reference sequence). Trimming removed 0 bases at V and 7 bases at J, with 9 bases between. The CDR3 runs 14 residues. CDR3 protein: CASSLGQDSEKLFF. In DNA form, the CDR3 reads TGTGCCAGCAGCTTAGGACAGGACAGTGAAAAACTGTTTTTT.

The rearrangement uses TRBV7-9 and TRBJ2-5, with 8 bases matching TRBD2. CDR3 length: 16 amino acids. Trimming took 1 base from V and 4 from J; bases not matched to a gene: 8. CDR1 is SEHNR and CDR2 is FQNEAQ in the germline V gene (reference sequence). DNA for the CDR3: TGTGCCAGCAGCTTAGTAGGAGCGGGAGACGGAGAGACCCAGTACTTC. Its protein is CASSLVGAGDGETQYF.

This clonotype was counted many times. V usage is TRBV7-9 and J usage is TRBJ1-1; D possibly corresponds to TRBD1 (6 bases). From germline, CDR1 is SEHNR and CDR2 FQNEAQ (reference sequence). Trimming left V 5 bases short and J 4 bases short, with 14 bases between. The CDR3 has 14 amino acids. This CDR3 is CASSPGTSGTEAFF. The DNA of the CDR3 is TGTGCCAGCAGCCCCGGGACATCGGGCACTGAAGCTTTCTTT.

This clonotype has at least ten counts. The chain couples TRBV28 to TRBJ2-7; TRBD2 agrees at 8 bases. Germline V gives CDR1 MDHEN, CDR2 SYDVKM. The CDR3 runs to 13 residues. The junction had 1 base not matched to a gene; V was cut back by 6 bases and J by 0 bases. The CDR3 nucleotides read TGTGCCAGCAGGAGCGGGAGCTCCTACGAGCAGTACTTC. Protein: CASRSGSSYEQYF.

The V and J genes are TRBV6-1 and TRBJ1-3; D may be TRBD1 (5 bases). Trimming took off 6 bases at V and 7 bases at J, with 16 bases between the two ends. In germline, CDR1 is MNHNS, CDR2 SASEGT. CDR3 size: 14 residues. DNA of the CDR3: TGTGCCAGCAGCCCGGGACGGGCGTCGAACACCATATATTTT. Translated, it gives CASSPGRASNTIYF.

The gene calls are TRBV14 and TRBJ2-5; 7 bases fit TRBD2. The CDR3 has 13 residues. Germline V lookup: CDR1 SGHDN, CDR2 FVKESK. After removal of 3 bases from V and 5 bases from J, the junction contained 3 bases not matched to a gene. The CDR3 nucleotides are TGTGCCAGCAGCCAGACTAGCTGGGAGACCCAGTACTTC. It specifies CASSQTSWETQYF.

This clonotype was recorded at least ten times. The chain employs TRBV2 and TRBJ2-1; tentatively, D is TRBD1 (5 bases). The CDR3 loop spans 15 amino acids. The germline V gene encodes CDR1 SNHLY and CDR2 FYNNEI. V gave up 8 bases and J gave up 7 bases, with 21 bases separating them. As DNA, the CDR3 is TGTGCCAGCTACAGGCTTTCGTGGGATTCTAATGAGCAGTTCTTC. As protein: CASYRLSWDSNEQFF. Full variable domain (remainder filled in from reference TRBV2 and TRBJ2-1): EPEVTQTPSHQVTQMGQEVILRCVPISNHLYFYWYRQILGQKVEFLVSFYNNEISEKSEIFDDQFSVERPDGSNFTLKIRSTKLEDSAMYFCASYRLSWDSNEQFFGPGTRLTVL.

This clonotype came up many times. V gene TRBV7-3 combines with J gene TRBJ2-1; maybe TRBD1 (6 bases). Germline values: CDR1 SGHTA, CDR2 FQGTGA. The V and J ends lost 3 bases and 0 bases respectively, with 18 bases between them. This CDR3 contains 18 residues. This CDR3 is CASSLRSGLQGSYNEQFF. In nucleotides, the CDR3 is TGTGCCAGCAGCTTGAGATCCGGGCTACAGGGCTCCTACAATGAGCAGTTCTTC.

This clonotype was observed at least ten times. The chain recombines TRBV30 with TRBJ1-4; D not resolved. Germline CDR1 is GTSNPN and CDR2 is SVGIG (reference sequence). The CDR3 length is 11 residues. The ends were cut back, 5 bases at V and 8 bases at J, with 9 bases in the middle. The CDR3 coding sequence is TGTGCCTGGGGGGTTGGGGAAAAACTGTTTTTT. It encodes CAWGVGEKLFF.

This clonotype occurred a few times. This chain uses TRBV7-9 with TRBJ2-5; D is uncertain. Germline V lookup: CDR1 SEHNR, CDR2 FQNEAQ (reference sequence). Trimming shortened V by 4 bases and J by 5 bases, and 8 bases separated the two germline ends. This CDR3 comprises 12 residues. Written as DNA, the CDR3 is TGTGCCAGCAGCTATGAATTGGAGACCCAGTACTTC. It is translated as CASSYELETQYF.

This clonotype was counted between two and nine times. V usage is TRBV7-8 and J usage is TRBJ1-1, with D possibly matching TRBD1 (6 bases). Germline V lookup: CDR1 SGHVS, CDR2 FQNEAQ. This CDR3 has 16 amino acids. Trimming left V 5 bases short and J 1 base short, with 17 bases between. The CDR3 protein is CASSPRGGLGNTEAFF. CDR3 nucleotides: TGTGCCAGCAGCCCACGAGGGGGATTGGGGAACACTGAAGCTTTCTTT.

This clonotype came up many times. V and J are TRBV3-1 and TRBJ1-1, with D possibly matching TRBD1 (5 bases). Germline lookup yields CDR1 LGHDT and CDR2 YNNKEL (reference sequence). Trimming stripped 6 bases from V and 1 base from J, with 12 bases between. The CDR3 loop spans 14 amino acids. The CDR3 DNA reads TGTGCCAGCAGAGCCGGGACTTGGAACACTGAAGCTTTCTTT. It yields the protein CASRAGTWNTEAFF.

This clonotype was detected only a few times. This chain joins TRBV6-5 and TRBJ1-2; D gene ambiguous. CDR3 length: 15 residues. CDR1 MNHEY and CDR2 SVGAGI come from the germline V gene. V was cut by 2 bases and J by 1 base, with 11 bases left in between. CDR3 sequence reads: CASSYGEYDNYGYTF. CDR3 nucleotide sequence: TGTGCCAGCAGTTACGGGGAGTATGATAACTATGGCTACACCTTC.

Regarding this clonotype: It may be a read error: a sequence one base away is much more abundant. The CDR3 region has the DNA TGTGCCAGCAGTTACTCAGGGGACTTAAATGGCTACACCTTC. Protein sequence: CASSYSGDLNGYTF. This chain joins TRBV6-5 and TRBJ1-2, with D perhaps matching TRBD1 (5 bases). Trimming shortened V by 0 bases and J by 6 bases, and 11 bases separated the two germline ends. Germline CDR1 reads MNHEY; CDR2 reads SVGAGI. The CDR3 has 14 amino acids.

This chain uses TRBV5-4 with TRBJ1-5; no reliable D call. V was shortened by 4 bases and J by 0 bases, with 8 bases between the two germline ends. CDR1 is SGHNT and CDR2 is YYREEE in the germline V gene (reference sequence). The CDR3 has 14 amino acids. The CDR3 bases are TGTGCCAGCAGCGTCTTGTATAGCAATCAGCCCCAGCATTTT. It encodes CASSVLYSNQPQHF.

The DNA of the CDR3 is TGCAGCGTTGAGTTTGCAGGGGGGAATTCCTACGAGCAGTACTTC. Protein sequence: CSVEFAGGNSYEQYF. This rearrangement joins TRBV29-1 to TRBJ2-7, with D maybe TRBD1 (7 bases). The germline CDR1 and CDR2 sequences are SQVTM and ANQGSEA. The ends were cut back, 3 bases at V and 1 base at J, with 16 bases in the middle. The CDR3 loop spans 15 amino acids.